The source of this T cell receptor beta chain is a study of spatial heterogeneity in lung cancer. This clonotype was seen only a few times. Antigen: not known. Overall study findings and caveats: Compared with follow-up, resection was when ubiquitous expanded tumor TCRs appeared in blood more.

The study tagged each TCR cDNA molecule with a unique molecular identifier. TCRdb called the 5' RACE reads again in MiXCR, with one record for every CDR3 protein. The sample shows approximately 44,000 distinct CDR3 sequences, around 13% of them seen only once. The CDR3 runs 13 residues. The V end was cut by 5 bases, the J end by 2 bases, with 10 bases between. Germline V gives CDR1 SGHRS, CDR2 YFSETQ. Time point defined: sample taken at primary tumor resection. The roughly 66 donors had untreated early-stage non-small cell lung cancer. The rearrangement links TRBV5-1 to TRBJ2-5; TRBD1 is a possible D gene (6 bases). The sequence derives from a male donor with early-stage non-small cell lung cancer. Sequenced material: PBMCs, taken at surgery. Here the CDR3 DNA reads TGCGCCAGCAGGTCAGGGGTTCAAGAGACCCAGTACTTC. This gives the protein CASRSGVQETQYF.